This TCR beta chain originates from a study of T cell repertoires in cytomegalovirus infection. Overall study results and limits: Dominating the ex vivo response were TCR beta clonotypes that were CMV-specific and HLA-C-restricted.

CDR3 length: 16 amino acids. Trimming pared 2 bases from V and 0 bases from J, leaving 13 bases between. Germline V lookup: CDR1 MGHRA, CDR2 YSYEKL. In the case of this clonotype: Its specificity is not known.

TCRdb called the reads again in MiXCR, with one record for every CDR3 protein. Among around 360,000 distinct CDR3 sequences listed, approximately 30% were seen once. V gene TRBV4-1 combines with J gene TRBJ2-5; D is unclear. Sample: cultured PBMCs, taken from culture after CMV antigen stimulation. The TCR comes from a human donor in good health (CMV status not recorded). Some clones in this sample may be carry-over from other donors' samples. In nucleotides, the CDR3 is TGCGCCAGCAGCCAAAGAGACTCCGAGTACCAAGAGACCCAGTACTTC. Its translation: CASSQRDSEYQETQYF.